One and the same sample provided the 2 T cell receptor beta chains below, sequenced in a study of post-analysis software for immune sequencing data (dated by TCRdb to the mid-2010s). Study-level results and caveats: Patients showed significantly higher frequencies than controls for five TRBV segments, among them TRBV5-6, TRBV5-1 and TRBV20-1.

Receptor libraries were prepared by PCR. Sequencer: Illumina HiSeq 2500. To reduce PCR and sequencing biases, unique molecular identifiers were built into the TCR beta cDNA libraries. The public sequencing data were trimmed at Q25 with fastp and processed into clonotypes with MiXCR by TCRdb, which kept only in-frame beta chains. Under each unique CDR3 protein, matching rows form one entry showing the most common genes and DNA. The sample includes fewer than 550,000 distinct CDR3 sequences, with less than 40% observed a single time. The leading ten clones occupy 4.5% to 7.5% of the sample. Their antigen targets remain unknown. Sample: blood. The receptors originated from a girl younger than 18 with multiple sclerosis.

The V gene is TRBV7-2, the J gene TRBJ1-5; the D gene is possibly TRBD1 (5 bases). The CDR3 spans 14 residues. The germline V gene encodes CDR1 SGHTA and CDR2 FQGNSA. Trimming took 5 bases from V and 3 from J, leaving 11 bases between them. The DNA for the CDR3 is TGTGCCAGCAGCCGGAGACAGATCAATCAGCCCCAGCATTTT. Encoded protein: CASSRRQINQPQHF. The full variable domain, with the rest looked up from reference TRBV7-2 and TRBJ1-5, is GAGVSQSPSNKVTEKGKDVELRCDPISGHTALYWYRQSLGQGLEFLIYFQGNSAPDKSGLPSDRFSAERTGGSVSTLTIQRTQQEDSAVYLCASSRRQINQPQHFGDGTRLSIL.

Notes on this clonotype: Given a much more abundant clone one base away, this may be a read error. The chain links TRBV10-1 to TRBJ2-5, with D possibly called TRBD1 or TRBD2 (5 bases each). Germline lookup yields CDR1 WNHNN and CDR2 SYGVQD (reference sequence). This CDR3 contains 13 residues. The DNA of the CDR3 is TGCGCCGGCAGTGGGGGACCCCAAGAGACCCAGTACTTC. Protein: CAGSGGPQETQYF.